The rows below give T cell receptor beta chains drawn from one sample of a study of T cell clones after liver transplantation. Profiling relied on immunoSEQ multiplex PCR, and the TCRdb table lists in-frame clones only, not all of them. The repertoire has some 9,000 clones, 60% to 80% of them found once; the top ten carry 18%. The sample consisted of CD8+ T cells from blood, taken before liver transplant. The receptor source for this set is a human donor who received a liver transplant. CDR3s include the opening cysteine and the closing phenylalanine or tryptophan. Fields, in order: V gene, D gene, clone size, J gene, CDR3 protein, CDR3 DNA. D genes are given only for firm matches. Rows give clone size only sometimes, using once, few, many, or a class for an expanded clone.

v_call: TRBV4-3
d_call: TRBD1
clone_size: .
j_call: TRBJ2-7
cdr3_aa: CASSQEPGQGFVYDEQYF
cdr3_nt: TGCGCCAGCAGCCAAGAACCGGGACAGGGGTTTGTTTACGACGAGCAGTACTTC

v_call: TRBV5-4
d_call: .
clone_size: few
j_call: TRBJ1-1
cdr3_aa: CASSSGSPSAEAFF
cdr3_nt: TGTGCCAGCAGCTCAGGTAGCCCGTCGGCTGAAGCTTTCTTT

v_call: TRBV14
d_call: .
clone_size: .
j_call: TRBJ2-5
cdr3_aa: CASSRALQETQYF
cdr3_nt: TGTGCCAGCAGCCGGGCCCTACAAGAGACCCAGTACTTC

v_call: TRBV7-9
d_call: TRBD1
clone_size: .
j_call: TRBJ1-1
cdr3_aa: CAATGVLAMNTEAFF
cdr3_nt: TGTGCCGCAACAGGGGTTCTAGCCATGAACACTGAAGCTTTCTTT

v_call: TRBV2
d_call: .
clone_size: .
j_call: TRBJ1-1
cdr3_aa: CASSLRVTEAFF
cdr3_nt: TGTGCCAGCAGTTTGAGGGTAACTGAAGCTTTCTTT

v_call: TRBV13
d_call: .
clone_size: once
j_call: TRBJ2-7
cdr3_aa: CASSQTTSMTYEQYF
cdr3_nt: TGTGCCAGCAGTCAGACGACAAGCATGACCTACGAGCAGTACTTC

v_call: TRBV5-1
d_call: .
clone_size: .
j_call: TRBJ2-7
cdr3_aa: CASSDPTSYEQYF
cdr3_nt: TGCGCCAGCAGCGACCCTACTAGTTACGAGCAGTACTTC

v_call: TRBV7-6
d_call: .
clone_size: .
j_call: TRBJ2-1
cdr3_aa: CASSAYGGPSDEQFF
cdr3_nt: TGTGCCAGCAGCGCATACGGGGGACCATCCGATGAGCAGTTCTTC

v_call: TRBV27
d_call: .
clone_size: .
j_call: TRBJ2-1
cdr3_aa: CASGDGGTPYNEQFF
cdr3_nt: TGTGCCAGCGGGGATGGAGGGACCCCCTACAATGAGCAGTTCTTC

v_call: TRBV13
d_call: .
clone_size: .
j_call: TRBJ2-7
cdr3_aa: CASSLSGTSPVEQYF
cdr3_nt: TGTGCCAGCAGTCTATCTGGGACCAGTCCTGTTGAGCAGTACTTC

v_call: TRBV27
d_call: .
clone_size: .
j_call: TRBJ2-7
cdr3_aa: CASSLNQVGYEQYF
cdr3_nt: TGTGCCAGCAGTTTAAACCAGGTTGGCTACGAGCAGTACTTC

v_call: TRBV29-1
d_call: TRBD1
clone_size: .
j_call: TRBJ2-1
cdr3_aa: CSVDGRTGDKYNEQFF
cdr3_nt: TGCAGCGTTGATGGTCGGACAGGGGATAAATACAATGAGCAGTTCTTC

v_call: TRBV11-3
d_call: .
clone_size: few
j_call: TRBJ2-1
cdr3_aa: CASSLGEKIPNNEQFF
cdr3_nt: TGTGCCAGCAGCTTGGGGGAAAAGATTCCTAACAATGAGCAGTTCTTC

v_call: TRBV7-9
d_call: TRBD2
clone_size: once
j_call: TRBJ2-7
cdr3_aa: CASSVLAGGPSYEQYF
cdr3_nt: TGTGCCAGCAGCGTACTAGCGGGGGGCCCCTCCTACGAGCAGTACTTC

v_call: TRBV27
d_call: .
clone_size: .
j_call: TRBJ1-5
cdr3_aa: CASSLRAGTQPQHF
cdr3_nt: TGTGCCAGCAGTTTACGGGCAGGGACTCAGCCCCAGCATTTT

v_call: TRBV7-9
d_call: .
clone_size: .
j_call: TRBJ2-3
cdr3_aa: CASSPPPRTDTQYF
cdr3_nt: TGTGCCAGCAGTCCCCCCCCTCGCACAGATACGCAGTATTTT

v_call: TRBV7-9
d_call: .
clone_size: .
j_call: TRBJ1-1
cdr3_aa: CASSPDRLRTEAFF
cdr3_nt: TGTGCCAGCAGTCCCGACAGGCTGAGGACTGAAGCTTTCTTT

v_call: TRBV5-4
d_call: .
clone_size: .
j_call: TRBJ2-3
cdr3_aa: CASSQWTDTQYF
cdr3_nt: TGTGCCAGCAGCCAATGGACAGATACGCAGTATTTT

v_call: TRBV27
d_call: .
clone_size: once
j_call: TRBJ1-2
cdr3_aa: CASSSVGGYGYTF
cdr3_nt: TGTGCCAGCAGTTCGGTGGGTGGGTATGGCTACACCTTC

v_call: TRBV11-2
d_call: .
clone_size: .
j_call: TRBJ2-7
cdr3_aa: CASSPQLIGEQYF
cdr3_nt: TGTGCCAGCAGCCCGCAACTAATCGGGGAGCAGTACTTC

v_call: TRBV6-5
d_call: .
clone_size: once
j_call: TRBJ1-2
cdr3_aa: CASMGYHGYTF
cdr3_nt: TGTGCCAGCATGGGGTACCATGGCTACACCTTC

v_call: TRBV4-3
d_call: .
clone_size: .
j_call: TRBJ1-2
cdr3_aa: CASSQALGSHGYTF
cdr3_nt: TGCGCCAGCAGCCAAGCCCTGGGATCGCATGGCTACACCTTC

v_call: TRBV2
d_call: TRBD2
clone_size: .
j_call: TRBJ2-7
cdr3_aa: CASRGDSGRRSYEQYF
cdr3_nt: TGTGCCAGCAGAGGCGATAGCGGGAGAAGGAGCTACGAGCAGTACTTC

v_call: TRBV29-1
d_call: .
clone_size: .
j_call: TRBJ2-7
cdr3_aa: CSVTVGPYEQYF
cdr3_nt: TGCAGTGTAACAGTAGGACCCTACGAGCAGTACTTC

v_call: TRBV27
d_call: TRBD1
clone_size: once
j_call: TRBJ2-1
cdr3_aa: CAGGQGRYAEQFF
cdr3_nt: TGTGCCGGAGGACAGGGTAGGTATGCTGAGCAGTTCTTC

v_call: TRBV5-6
d_call: TRBD2
clone_size: .
j_call: TRBJ2-7
cdr3_aa: CASSLELGGGTSYEQYF
cdr3_nt: TGTGCCAGCAGCTTGGAATTGGGCGGGGGAACCTCCTACGAGCAGTACTTC